The text below deals with one T cell receptor beta chain. Its cognate antigen is unknown. These data come from a study of shared clonotypes between healthy human individuals. The run depth of the assay was deep. Using immunoSEQ multiplex PCR, the repertoire was profiled, and TCRdb retains in-frame clones only, with some absent. The data contain under 1 million clones, 90% to 95% of them singletons. It was CD45RO-negative cells, positively selected for CCR7, that made up naive CD8 cells, with terminally differentiated effector memory CD45RA+ cells excluded. Study outcomes and limitations: Clonotype sharing across a few donors was observed for about 5.2% of naive CD4 clonotypes.

V shed 2 bases and J 7 bases; nucleotides not matched to a gene: 4. Germline CDR1 SNHLY, CDR2 FYNNEI. CDR3 size: 16 residues. The gene calls are TRBV2 and TRBJ2-1; 14 positions agree with TRBD2. The sequence was collected from a man between 25 and 39 years old in good health. Sequencing input: naive CD8+ T cells sorted from blood. The CDR3 DNA reads TGTGCCAGCAGTGAAAGACTAGCGGGAGGGCTGAATGAGCAGTTCTTC. Protein: CASSERLAGGLNEQFF.